In its sample, the clone carrying this T cell receptor beta chain was seen a few times. The antigen remains unidentified. This specimen belongs to a study of post-analysis software for immune sequencing data. The wider study: The courses of disease that were included comprised relapsing-remitting, secondary progressive and progressive-relapsing multiple sclerosis.

cDNA libraries for TCR beta contained unique molecular identifiers. A single record per CDR3 protein comes from TCRdb applying MiXCR to the PCR reads. The sample shows some 800,000 distinct CDR3 sequences, around 45% of them seen only once. Study results and caveats: Diversity measured as normalized Chao1 was significantly lower in multiple sclerosis patients than in controls.

The clonotype was recovered from a girl aged 10-17 years with multiple sclerosis. Input material: blood.

CDR3 DNA sequence: TGCAGCGTTGAAGACAGGGGATCCCAAGAGACCCAGTACTTC. Translation: CSVEDRGSQETQYF. The gene calls are TRBV29-1 and TRBJ2-5; D possibly corresponds to TRBD1 (6 bases). The CDR3 length is 14 residues. V dropped 0 bases and J dropped 1 base, with 9 bases sitting between them. CDR1 and CDR2 from the germline V gene are SQVTM and ANQGSEA.